These T cell receptor beta chains were read from a single sample in a study of T-cell reconstitution after alpha-beta-depleted transplantation in children. TCRdb redid the calling of the PCR reads with MiXCR, one entry per CDR3 protein. The data contain some 640,000 distinct CDR3 sequences, 16% of them seen just once; the ten biggest clones take up 1.1%. Source: PBMCs from the stem cell graft donor, taken from the stem cell graft. These receptors originate from a human donor who donated a stem cell graft to a child with acute myeloid leukemia. CDR3s include the opening cysteine and the closing phenylalanine or tryptophan. The D gene is left open where the match is weak. Clone sizes are given selectively: once, few, many, or a class where the clone is expanded.

J gene: TRBJ2-1; clone size: NA; D gene: NA; V gene: TRBV28; CDR3 protein: CASSSGRTALYNEQFF; CDR3 DNA: TGTGCCAGCAGTTCCGGACGGACCGCGCTGTACAATGAGCAGTTCTTC
J gene: TRBJ2-4; clone size: many; D gene: NA; V gene: TRBV10-3; CDR3 protein: CAISESQDSHRNIQYF; CDR3 DNA: TGTGCCATCAGTGAGTCACAGGACAGTCATAGGAACATTCAGTACTTC
J gene: TRBJ1-3; clone size: NA; D gene: NA; V gene: TRBV5-5; CDR3 protein: CASSFILDHSSGNTIYF; CDR3 DNA: TGTGCCAGCAGCTTCATCCTGGACCACTCCTCTGGAAACACCATATATTTT
J gene: TRBJ1-1; clone size: NA; D gene: NA; V gene: TRBV28; CDR3 protein: CASSLADLNTEAFF; CDR3 DNA: TGTGCCAGTTCTTTGGCAGATTTGAACACTGAAGCTTTCTTT
J gene: TRBJ2-6; clone size: many; D gene: NA; V gene: TRBV27; CDR3 protein: CASSLLRGGTASGANVLTF; CDR3 DNA: TGTGCCAGCAGTTTGCTGCGCGGGGGGACAGCCTCTGGGGCCAACGTCCTGACTTTC
J gene: TRBJ2-5; clone size: NA; D gene: NA; V gene: TRBV19; CDR3 protein: CASSADTTRETQYF; CDR3 DNA: TGTGCCAGTAGTGCGGACACCACCCGGGAGACCCAGTACTTC
J gene: TRBJ2-7; clone size: many; D gene: TRBD1; V gene: TRBV29-1; CDR3 protein: CSVAWGQGLTYEQYF; CDR3 DNA: TGCAGCGTTGCTTGGGGACAGGGACTAACCTACGAGCAGTACTTC
J gene: TRBJ1-4; clone size: many; D gene: TRBD1; V gene: TRBV20-1; CDR3 protein: CSASLGGSEKLFF; CDR3 DNA: TGCAGTGCTAGTTTAGGGGGCAGTGAAAAACTGTTTTTT
J gene: TRBJ2-3; clone size: few; D gene: NA; V gene: TRBV7-9; CDR3 protein: CASGKVTQYF; CDR3 DNA: TGTGCCAGCGGGAAGGTAACGCAGTATTTT
J gene: TRBJ2-5; clone size: NA; D gene: NA; V gene: TRBV29-1; CDR3 protein: CSVAGLQETQYF; CDR3 DNA: TGCAGCGTTGCCGGGTTGCAAGAGACCCAGTACTTC
J gene: TRBJ2-7; clone size: many; D gene: NA; V gene: TRBV20-1; CDR3 protein: CSARDLYYEQYF; CDR3 DNA: TGCAGTGCTAGGGACCTGTACTACGAGCAGTACTTC
J gene: TRBJ1-4; clone size: few; D gene: NA; V gene: TRBV6-1; CDR3 protein: CASSNSRDLRREKLFF; CDR3 DNA: TGTGCCAGCAGCAATTCCCGGGACCTAAGACGGGAAAAACTGTTTTTT
J gene: TRBJ2-5; clone size: few; D gene: NA; V gene: TRBV5-8; CDR3 protein: CASSLVRGGQETQYF; CDR3 DNA: TGTGCCAGCAGCTTGGTTAGGGGGGGACAAGAGACCCAGTACTTC
J gene: TRBJ1-5; clone size: few; D gene: TRBD1; V gene: TRBV5-6; CDR3 protein: CASSLSTGGGNQPQHF; CDR3 DNA: TGTGCCAGCAGCTTATCGACAGGGGGAGGCAATCAGCCCCAGCATTTT
J gene: TRBJ1-4; clone size: few; D gene: NA; V gene: TRBV11-2; CDR3 protein: CASSRHFTTNEKLFF; CDR3 DNA: TGTGCCAGCAGTCGACACTTCACAACTAATGAAAAACTGTTTTTT
J gene: TRBJ2-5; clone size: many; D gene: TRBD1; V gene: TRBV25-1; CDR3 protein: CASSESDREETQYF; CDR3 DNA: TGTGCCAGCAGTGAATCGGACAGGGAAGAGACCCAGTACTTC
J gene: TRBJ2-3; clone size: few; D gene: TRBD2; V gene: TRBV20-1; CDR3 protein: CSAGRTSGDTDTQYF; CDR3 DNA: TGCAGTGCTGGGAGGACTAGCGGGGACACAGATACGCAGTATTTT
J gene: TRBJ2-1; clone size: NA; D gene: NA; V gene: TRBV7-2; CDR3 protein: CASSLGGKNEQFF; CDR3 DNA: TGTGCCAGCAGCTTGGGCGGGAAGAATGAGCAGTTCTTC
J gene: TRBJ2-7; clone size: many; D gene: NA; V gene: TRBV5-6; CDR3 protein: CASSPAGRDEQYF; CDR3 DNA: TGTGCCAGCAGCCCTGCGGGGCGGGACGAGCAGTACTTC
J gene: TRBJ2-1; clone size: NA; D gene: NA; V gene: TRBV12-3/TRBV12-4; CDR3 protein: CASSPGRFYNEQFF; CDR3 DNA: TGTGCCAGCAGCCCTGGGAGATTTTACAATGAGCAGTTCTTC
J gene: TRBJ2-3; clone size: few; D gene: NA; V gene: TRBV5-6; CDR3 protein: CASNPGLVPTDTQYF; CDR3 DNA: TGTGCCAGCAACCCGGGACTCGTACCGACAGATACGCAGTATTTT
J gene: TRBJ2-5; clone size: few; D gene: NA; V gene: TRBV7-9; CDR3 protein: CASSNGLSYQETQYF; CDR3 DNA: TGTGCCAGCAGCAACGGACTCTCGTACCAAGAGACCCAGTACTTC
J gene: TRBJ2-1; clone size: many; D gene: NA; V gene: TRBV7-2; CDR3 protein: CASSRRRGPHLQYEQFF; CDR3 DNA: TGTGCCAGCAGCCGAAGGCGAGGGCCCCATCTACAATATGAGCAGTTCTTC
J gene: TRBJ2-1; clone size: many; D gene: TRBD1; V gene: TRBV20-1; CDR3 protein: CSARGDRGLHNEQFF; CDR3 DNA: TGCAGTGCTAGAGGGGACAGGGGGTTACACAATGAGCAGTTCTTC
J gene: TRBJ2-5; clone size: NA; D gene: TRBD2; V gene: TRBV4-2; CDR3 protein: CASSQDQLGGGAAETQYF; CDR3 DNA: TGTGCCAGCAGCCAAGATCAGCTTGGCGGGGGGGCTGCAGAGACCCAGTACTTC
J gene: TRBJ1-1; clone size: many; D gene: NA; V gene: TRBV6-5; CDR3 protein: CASSYYRPGSDTEAFF; CDR3 DNA: TGTGCCAGCAGTTACTATCGACCCGGCAGCGACACTGAAGCTTTCTTT
J gene: TRBJ2-2; clone size: few; D gene: NA; V gene: TRBV7-6; CDR3 protein: CASSLAEGHNTGELFF; CDR3 DNA: TGTGCCAGCAGCTTAGCCGAGGGACACAACACCGGGGAGCTGTTTTTT
J gene: TRBJ2-5; clone size: NA; D gene: NA; V gene: TRBV4-2; CDR3 protein: CASSQASVPEGTQYF; CDR3 DNA: TGTGCCAGCAGCCAAGCCTCCGTGCCTGAGGGGACCCAGTACTTC
J gene: TRBJ2-1; clone size: many; D gene: TRBD2; V gene: TRBV20-1; CDR3 protein: CSARGLAGVHNEQFF; CDR3 DNA: TGCAGTGCTAGGGGACTAGCGGGGGTGCATAATGAGCAGTTCTTC
J gene: TRBJ2-2; clone size: few; D gene: NA; V gene: TRBV5-1; CDR3 protein: CASSYPTSPAKNTGELFF; CDR3 DNA: TGCGCCAGCAGCTACCCGACAAGTCCAGCTAAGAACACCGGGGAGCTGTTTTTT